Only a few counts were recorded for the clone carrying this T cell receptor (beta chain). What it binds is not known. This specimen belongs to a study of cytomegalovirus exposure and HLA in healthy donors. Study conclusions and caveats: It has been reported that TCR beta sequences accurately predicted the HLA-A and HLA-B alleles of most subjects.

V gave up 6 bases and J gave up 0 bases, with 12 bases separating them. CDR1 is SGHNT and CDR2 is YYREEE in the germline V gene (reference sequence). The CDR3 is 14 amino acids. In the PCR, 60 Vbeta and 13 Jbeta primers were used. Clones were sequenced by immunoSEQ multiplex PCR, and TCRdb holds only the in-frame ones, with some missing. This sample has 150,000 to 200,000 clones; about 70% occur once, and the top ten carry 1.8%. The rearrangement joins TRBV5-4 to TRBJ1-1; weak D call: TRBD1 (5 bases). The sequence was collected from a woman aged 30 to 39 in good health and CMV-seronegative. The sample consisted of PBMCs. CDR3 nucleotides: TGTGCCAGCACCCTGGGGCCGCTGAACACTGAAGCTTTCTTT. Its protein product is CASTLGPLNTEAFF.